These 4 T cell receptor beta chains came from one sample sequenced in a study of blood T cell repertoires in COVID-19. Only in-frame clones appear in the TCRdb table, and some are missing; sequencing was by immunoSEQ multiplex PCR. Of about 200,000 clones listed, approximately 86% were seen once; the top ten hold approximately 4.2%. Material for sequencing was PBMCs or T cells enriched from blood (not recorded which). Receptors originate from a woman aged 35 to 49 with acute COVID-19.

The V call is TRBV28, the J call TRBJ1-5, with 8 bases aligning to TRBD1. V dropped 4 bases and J dropped 12; count of bases not matched to a gene: 14. The CDR3 has 15 amino acids. Germline-derived CDR1 and CDR2 are MDHEN and SYDVKM. CDR3: CASSSMTGTGILQHF. CDR3 DNA: TGTGCCAGCAGTTCCATGACAGGGACAGGTATACTCCAGCATTTT.

The chain carries TRBV28 and TRBJ2-7; 9 bases align to TRBD1. The CDR3 length is 15 residues. The V and J ends lost 2 bases and 5 bases, in that order; junction bases with no gene match: 7. Germline lookup yields CDR1 MDHEN and CDR2 SYDVKM. For the CDR3, the DNA is TGTGCCAGCAGTTTAGGTGGGACAGGGATCCACGAGCAGTACTTC. Translating gives CASSLGGTGIHEQYF.

The chain is built from TRBV25-1 and TRBJ1-1; 7 bases line up with TRBD1. The V gene end was trimmed by 3 bases and the J gene end by 5 bases; junction bases not matched to a gene: 9. The CDR3 consists of 15 residues. CDR1 and CDR2 from the germline V gene are MGHDK and SYGVNS. The CDR3 spells CASSDSRGQRTEAFF. DNA of the CDR3: TGTGCCAGCAGTGATTCGAGGGGGCAAAGGACTGAAGCTTTCTTT.

This rearrangement joins TRBV11-3 to TRBJ1-6, with unresolved D. The germline V and J ends were trimmed by 1 base and 7 bases, with 11 bases remaining between them. Per the germline V gene, CDR1 is SGHNT and CDR2 is YENEEA. The CDR3 covers 15 residues. The CDR3 region is CASSLGGRENSPLHF. For the CDR3, the DNA is TGTGCCAGCAGCTTAGGAGGACGGGAAAATTCACCCCTCCACTTT.